Listed here are 10 T cell receptor beta chains from one sample, sequenced in a study of blood T cell repertoires in COVID-19 (TCRdb year 2020). To prepare the library, the immunoSEQ multiplex PCR assay was applied. The table comes from immuneACCESS by way of TCRdb, which keeps in-frame sequences with V and J called. Part of the clones is missing from these tables; in studies checked, under half for an unresolved V gene and the rest for unknown reasons. Counted in this sample were a few hundred thousand clones; around 85% of them appeared once. The top ten constitute 3.8% of the sample. Sequencing was done on a sample of PBMCs or T cells enriched from blood (not recorded which). The receptors were sampled from a woman between 40 and 55 years old with acute COVID-19.

This sequence joins TRBV19 and TRBJ1-1; the match to TRBD1 covers 7 bases. The CDR3 totals 15 residues. After removal of 6 bases from V and 1 base from J, the junction contained 8 bases not matched to a gene. Germline lookup yields CDR1 LNHDA and CDR2 SQIVND (reference sequence). CDR3 in DNA: TGTGCCAGTAGATACAACAGGGGCGCGAACACTGAAGCTTTCTTT. Encoded protein: CASRYNRGANTEAFF.

The chain couples TRBV11-2 to TRBJ2-2; maybe TRBD1 (5 bases). Per the germline V gene, CDR1 is SGHAT and CDR2 is FQNNGV. The CDR3 consists of 15 residues. V gave up 3 bases and J gave up 3 bases, with 11 bases separating them. In nucleotides, the CDR3 is TGTGCCAGCAGCTTTGAAGGGGCCGACACCGGGGAGCTGTTTTTT. Amino acids: CASSFEGADTGELFF.

V and J are TRBV9 and TRBJ2-7; the match to TRBD2 covers 8 bases. V shed 0 bases, J shed 3 bases, and the junction held 5 bases outside the gene matches. CDR3 length equals 15 residues. Germline V gene sequence: CDR1 SGDLS, CDR2 YYNGEE. This CDR3 is CASSVGPGGNYEQYF. CDR3 coding DNA: TGTGCCAGCAGCGTAGGGCCGGGGGGGAACTACGAGCAGTACTTC.

The rearrangement joins TRBV5-1 to TRBJ2-3; 11 nucleotides line up with TRBD2. This CDR3 spans 17 amino acids. Per germline, CDR1 SGHRS and CDR2 YFSETQ. The V segment lost 3 bases and the J segment 1 base; nucleotides outside the gene matches: 7. The DNA of the CDR3 is TGCGCCAGCAGCTATAGACTAGCGGGAATGGGCACAGATACGCAGTATTTT. Encoded protein: CASSYRLAGMGTDTQYF.

The chain joins TRBV7-9 to TRBJ1-5; perhaps TRBD1 as D (6 bases). Germline lookup yields CDR1 SEHNR and CDR2 FQNEAQ (reference sequence). Trimming took off 5 bases at V and 4 bases at J, with 9 bases between the two ends. CDR3 length: 13 residues. CDR3 nucleotides: TGTGCCAGCAGCGATCAGGGGAATCAGCCCCAGCATTTT. Protein: CASSDQGNQPQHF.

The genes are TRBV29-1 and TRBJ2-5, with TRBD2 as a possible D gene (7 bases). CDR1 and CDR2 from the germline V gene are SQVTM and ANQGSEA. V was cut by 8 bases and J by 5 bases, with 18 bases left in between. The CDR3 loop spans 13 amino acids. CDR3 in amino acids: CSTLGGLGETQYF. In DNA, the CDR3 is TGCAGCACCCTGGGGGGGCTCGGGGAGACCCAGTACTTC. Full variable domain (missing parts from reference TRBV29-1 and TRBJ2-5): SAVISQKPSRDICQRGTSLTIQCQVDSQVTMMFWYRQQPGQSLTLIATANQGSEATYESGFVIDKFPISRPNLTFSTLTVSNMSPEDSSIYLCSTLGGLGETQYFGPGTRLLVL.

This clone was observed a few times. V and J are TRBV7-8 and TRBJ2-6; a weak D match, TRBD1 (6 bases). This CDR3 region has 17 residues. CDR1 and CDR2 (germline): SGHVS, FQNEAQ. Trimming left V 5 bases short and J 2 bases short, with 16 bases between. CDR3 residues: CASSPRVQGTGANVLTF. Here the CDR3 DNA reads TGTGCCAGCAGCCCTAGGGTCCAGGGGACTGGGGCCAACGTCCTGACTTTC.

The chain has TRBV19 and TRBJ2-2, with D perhaps TRBD1 (6 bases). Trimming pared 8 bases from V and 5 bases from J, leaving 24 bases between. This CDR3 has 17 amino acids. Per germline, CDR1 LNHDA and CDR2 SQIVND (reference sequence). As DNA, the CDR3 is TGTGCCAGTCAATCCCTGCAGGGGCAGCACTCAACCGGGGAGCTGTTTTTT. It is translated as CASQSLQGQHSTGELFF.

This clone turned up a few times. This chain connects TRBV7-9 to TRBJ2-1; D might be TRBD1 (5 bases). Germline values: CDR1 SEHNR, CDR2 FQNEAQ (reference sequence). V was trimmed by 3 bases and J by 5 bases, leaving 5 bases between them. The CDR3 consists of 12 residues. This CDR3 is CASSLTDNEQFF. CDR3 DNA sequence: TGTGCCAGCAGCTTGACAGACAATGAGCAGTTCTTC.

The chain joins TRBV28 to TRBJ2-7; 7 nucleotides line up with TRBD1. After removal of 6 bases from V and 5 bases from J, the junction contained 16 bases not matched to a gene. Per the germline V gene, CDR1 is MDHEN and CDR2 is SYDVKM. The CDR3 consists of 16 residues. As DNA, the CDR3 is TGTGCCAGCAGCCCAGGGGGTTTAGTTAGGGGTCACGAGCAGTACTTC. Protein: CASSPGGLVRGHEQYF.